This TCR beta chain was retrieved from a study of Ad26.COV2.S vaccination and SARS-CoV-2 variants. This CDR3 region has 16 residues. CDR1 is MNHEY, CDR2 SMNVEV, per germline (reference sequence). V was shortened by 3 bases and J by 1 base, with 14 bases between the two germline ends. Noted treatment: around 19 received Ad26.COV2.S at low or high dose, single or two shots; five or six received placebo; per-sample allocation not given. Sampling occurred on day 63 after the first vaccine or placebo injection. Method: immunoSEQ multiplex PCR; TCRdb's copy keeps in-frame clones and lacks some. The data hold 350,000 to 400,000 clones, with around 91% observed a single time.

The sequence was obtained from a person between 18 and 60 years old who received the Ad26.COV2.S COVID-19 vaccine or a placebo. The V and J genes are TRBV27 and TRBJ2-3; no reliable D call. The sequenced sample was peripheral blood, obtained in a trial of Ad26.COV2.S vaccine versus placebo. The CDR3 loop is CASSFLGSPRTDTQYF. The CDR3 coding sequence is TGTGCCAGCAGTTTTTTGGGGTCCCCCCGCACAGATACGCAGTATTTT.